What follows describes a single T cell receptor beta chain. No antigen is known for it. V dropped 5 bases and J dropped 3 bases, with 23 bases sitting between them. The CDR3 contains 17 residues. Germline V gene lookup returns CDR1 SEHNR and CDR2 FQNEAQ (reference sequence). These data are taken from a study of OX40 agonist ivuxolimab in advanced cancers. Some clones are missing from TCRdb's copy, which holds only in-frame ones; the method was immunoSEQ multiplex PCR. Of 40,000 or so clones in the sample, 88% are singletons; the top ten hold under 15%. Overall study findings and caveats: CD8+ T cells were the subset that, on average, had more expanded clones than CD4+.

Autoimmune disease history or systemic immunosuppression excluded patients. The sample was CD4+ or CD8+ T cells sorted from blood, taken in a trial of the OX40 agonist ivuxolimab. The receptor was isolated from an adult with an advanced solid tumor such as melanoma, head and neck, liver or kidney cancer. The chain has TRBV7-9 and TRBJ2-7; tentative D call: TRBD1 (6 bases). CDR3 amino acids: CASSPNPPQGGGYEQYF. CDR3 DNA: TGTGCCAGCAGCCCGAACCCCCCACAAGGGGGTGGCTACGAGCAGTACTTC.